This is a list of T cell receptor beta chains from one sample in a study of regulatory T cells in long-lasting Graves disease. Each CDR3 protein is one row after TCRdb ran MiXCR on the multiplex PCR reads. The sample consists of about 210,000 distinct CDR3 sequences, roughly a fifth of them appearing once. This same sample was also part of a study on T cells in Graves' hyperthyroidism and ophthalmopathy.

The material was peripheral blood mononuclear cells (PBMCs), obtained at new diagnosis, from a patient treated with antithyroid drugs. These receptors all stem from a woman aged 25 to 39 with Graves disease. The CDR3 runs from the conserved cysteine through the conserved F or W. The D gene is left open where the match is weak. Clone size is given for some rows only: seen once, a few or many times, or a class if the clone is expanded.

TRBJ1-1 TRBV29-1 few NA TGCAGCGTTACAGGTAACACTGAAGCTTTCTTT CSVTGNTEAFF
TRBJ1-2 TRBV7-2 many NA TGTGCCAGCAGTCGCGACGTGGGGGCCTATGGCTACACCTTC CASSRDVGAYGYTF
TRBJ1-5 TRBV7-2 many TRBD1 TGTGCCAGCAGCTTAGGGACAGGCAATAGCAATCAGCCCCAGCATTTT CASSLGTGNSNQPQHF
TRBJ2-3 TRBV20-1 many NA TGCAGTGCTAGAGACGTGTCTTTTTACACAGATACGCAGTATTTT CSARDVSFYTDTQYF
TRBJ2-1 TRBV5-4 NA TRBD2 TGTGCCAGCAGCTTGGGAGGGCGGGAGGCATACAATGAGCAGTTCTTC CASSLGGREAYNEQFF
TRBJ1-6 TRBV18 many NA TGTGCCAGCTCACCAGGCAGGGCGGCTTCACCCCTCCACTTT CASSPGRAASPLHF
TRBJ2-7 TRBV20-1 many NA TGCAGTGCCGTTCCCAGGGGCGTGGGCTCCTACGAGCAGTACTTC CSAVPRGVGSYEQYF
TRBJ1-2 TRBV6-5 many NA TGTGCCAGCAGTTACTCTCTCAGACCCTATGGCTACACCTTC CASSYSLRPYGYTF
TRBJ2-2 TRBV3-1 NA NA TGTGCCAGCAGCCAAGGGCCGGGAAACACCGGGGAGCTGTTATTT CASSQGPGNTGELLF
TRBJ2-5 TRBV5-1 NA NA TGCGCCAGCAGCCCCGTGAGAAGGGACGGCCAAGAGACCCAGTACTTC CASSPVRRDGQETQYF
TRBJ2-7 TRBV28 many TRBD2 TGTGCCAGCACCCCCGGGGGGATCGAGCAGTACTTC CASTPGGIEQYF
TRBJ1-1 TRBV4-2 NA NA TGTGCCAGCAGCCAACAACAGGGCTGGAACACTGAAGCTTTCTTT CASSQQQGWNTEAFF
TRBJ2-7 TRBV28 many NA TGTGCCGTCACAAGGGCCTCCTACGAGCAGTACTTC CAVTRASYEQYF
TRBJ2-7 TRBV12-3/TRBV12-4 many NA TGTGCCACCGGCTTTGGAGGGCCGGTATCCGAGCAGTACTTC CATGFGGPVSEQYF
TRBJ1-1 TRBV4-1 NA TRBD1 TGCGCCAGCAGCCGCCGGGACAGCGCGGCTAACACTGAAGCTTTCTTT CASSRRDSAANTEAFF
TRBJ2-7 TRBV28 many NA TGTGCCAGCAGTTTAGACGAGGTATACGAGCAGTACTTC CASSLDEVYEQYF
TRBJ1-5 TRBV27 many NA TGTGCCAGCAGTCCATACCTAGCAGGGTTCTCCCTAAAGGCAAATCAGCCCCAGCATTTT CASSPYLAGFSLKANQPQHF
TRBJ1-6 TRBV10-3 NA TRBD1 TGTGCCTCAAGTAGCACAGGGGATCCACCCCTCCACTTT CASSSTGDPPLHF
TRBJ1-3 TRBV30 many NA TGTGCCTGGAGTTCATGGGGAGGGACTGGAAACACCATATATTTT CAWSSWGGTGNTIYF
TRBJ1-2 TRBV6-2/TRBV6-3 many NA TGTGCCAGCAGTTCCCTCCAGGGTCTGTCGGGCTACACCTTC CASSSLQGLSGYTF
TRBJ2-3 TRBV28 many NA TGTGCCAGCAGAGGGGCGGTGAGGTATACGCAGTATTTT CASRGAVRYTQYF
TRBJ1-3 TRBV15 many NA TGTGCCACCAGCAAGAGCCCGGGGGCCGGAAACACCATATATTTT CATSKSPGAGNTIYF
TRBJ2-7 TRBV5-1 once TRBD2 TGCGCCAGCAGCGTGGGACTAGCGGGAGCAGGTGAGCAGTACTTC CASSVGLAGAGEQYF
TRBJ1-1 TRBV19 many NA TGTGCCAGTAGTATAGGCTCGGCGGGGGCCACTGAAGCTTTCTTT CASSIGSAGATEAFF
TRBJ1-3 TRBV30 many NA TGTGCCTGGATTGCCAGTTACTCTGGAAACACCATATATTTT CAWIASYSGNTIYF
TRBJ1-1 TRBV3-1 many NA TGTGCCAGCAGCCAAGATAGAGGTTGGGGCACTGAAGCTTTCTTT CASSQDRGWGTEAFF
TRBJ2-1 TRBV20-1 many TRBD2 TGCAGTGCTAGAGATCTAGTAGCGGGAGTTCGCAATGAGCAGTTCTTC CSARDLVAGVRNEQFF
TRBJ2-7 TRBV2 many NA TGTGCCAGCAGGGAGGTGTACGAGCAGTACTTC CASREVYEQYF
TRBJ2-6 TRBV2 many NA TGTGCCAGCAGTGCGGGGGCGGTTTCTGGGGCCAACGTCCTGACTTTC CASSAGAVSGANVLTF
TRBJ2-5 TRBV9 many TRBD2 TGTGCCAGCAGCTTGACCGGGACTAGCGAAGAGACCCAGTACTTC CASSLTGTSEETQYF
TRBJ1-2 TRBV9 many NA TGTGCCAGCAGCACCTCCAACTATGGCTACACCTTC CASSTSNYGYTF